These 20 T cell receptor beta chains were all obtained from the same sample, sequenced in a study. Via MiXCR, TCRdb re-called the 5' RACE reads, giving one row per CDR3 protein. Altogether about 8,900 distinct CDR3 sequences are present, around a quarter being singletons, with the ten largest covering about 4.6%. The specimen was naive CD4+ T cells sorted from a lymph node. The subset was: naive CD4+ T cells, CD4+CD45RA+CD25-. These receptor sequences come from a female donor with breast cancer.

This clonotype was detected many times. This chain uses TRBV2 with TRBJ2-1; no firm D call. The V end lost 5 bases, the J end lost 8 bases, and 10 bases lay between the germline ends. CDR1 and CDR2 (germline): SNHLY, FYNNEI. CDR3 size: 12 residues. CDR3 DNA: TGTGCCAGCAGTTTAAATCTGGATGAGCAGTTCTTC. Protein product: CASSLNLDEQFF.

This chain links TRBV4-2 with TRBJ2-2, with 9 bases fitting TRBD2. Germline values: CDR1 LGHNA, CDR2 YNFKEQ. CDR3 length: 17 amino acids. The junction had 14 bases not matched to a gene; V was cut back by 8 bases and J by 4 bases. CDR3 in amino acids: CASGPSGLAGFTGELFF. CDR3 DNA: TGTGCCAGCGGCCCTTCCGGGCTAGCGGGATTCACCGGGGAGCTGTTTTTT.

This clonotype came up a few times. The rearrangement joins TRBV12-2 to TRBJ2-3; the table calls TRBD2, which could not be checked here. TRBV12-2 is assigned pseudogene status. The CDR3 runs to 18 residues. In nucleotides, the CDR3 is TGTGCAAGTCGCCCCCGCCAGTGGACTAGCAGACGCACAGATACGCAGTATTTT. Encoded protein: CASRPRQWTSRRTDTQYF.

The chain links TRBV5-6 to TRBJ2-1; either TRBD1 or TRBD2 may fit D (6 bases each). V was cut by 6 bases and J by 3 bases, with 19 bases left in between. Germline CDR1 is SGHDT and CDR2 is YYEEEE. The CDR3 runs 16 residues. The CDR3 sequence: CASIRGLSERYNEQFF. The CDR3 bases are TGTGCCAGCATCCGGGGGCTGAGCGAACGCTACAATGAGCAGTTCTTC.

This clonotype was seen ten or more times. The chain combines TRBV5-1 with TRBJ2-2; D not resolved. The V and J ends lost 1 base and 0 bases respectively, with 10 bases between them. This CDR3 is 16 amino acids long. Per germline, CDR1 SGHRS and CDR2 YFSETQ. The CDR3 DNA reads TGCGCCAGCAGCTTGTGGGGTTCTACGAACACCGGGGAGCTGTTTTTT. Its translation is CASSLWGSTNTGELFF.

In this sample, this clonotype turned up many times. The J gene is TRBJ1-5, the V gene TRBV20-1; TRBD1 aligns across 7 bases. V was pared by 6 bases and J by 3 bases, with 14 bases of the junction left unmatched. Germline lookup yields CDR1 DFQATT and CDR2 SNEGSKA (reference sequence). The CDR3 runs 16 residues. This chain's CDR3 is CSAPLADRRLNQPQHF. CDR3 coding DNA: TGCAGTGCCCCCCTCGCGGACAGGCGACTCAATCAGCCCCAGCATTTT.

About this clonotype: A much larger clone differs from this one at a single base, so this may be a read error. The rearrangement uses TRBV2 and TRBJ2-1; 9 nucleotides agree with TRBD1. This CDR3 is built from 12 residues. With 7 bases clipped from V and 12 bases from J, the junction kept 7 bases outside the gene matches. Germline assignment: CDR1 SNHLY and CDR2 FYNNEI. CDR3 protein: CASTQGAYGQFF. The CDR3 coding sequence is TGTGCCAGCACACAGGGGGCCTATGGGCAGTTCTTC.

This clonotype was counted many times. The genes are TRBV12-3 or TRBV12-4 and TRBJ1-2; D might be TRBD1 (5 bases). V lost 6 bases, J lost 4 bases, and 24 bases lay in between. The CDR3 totals 17 residues. CDR3 amino acids: CASRPKGTVRGTYGYTF. CDR3 bases: TGTGCCAGCAGGCCGAAGGGGACGGTGAGGGGAACCTATGGCTACACCTTC.

This clonotype was counted a few times. A much larger clonotype is one base distant, so this may be a read error. The CDR3 DNA reads as TGTGCCAGCAGCGTCGACAGGACAGCAAGTCAGCCCCAGCATTTT. It encodes CASSVDRTASQPQHF. V usage is TRBV7-8 and J usage is TRBJ1-5; tentative D call: TRBD1 (6 bases). V lost 5 bases and J 6 bases, leaving 17 bases between the germline ends. The CDR3 consists of 15 residues. Germline V gene data show CDR1 as SGHVS and CDR2 as FQNEAQ.

In this sample, this clonotype turned up many times. This rearrangement joins TRBV5-1 to TRBJ2-7, with TRBD1 identical over 11 bases. The germline V gene encodes CDR1 SGHRS and CDR2 YFSETQ. The CDR3 sequence is 18 residues long. Trimming cost V 5 bases and J 2 bases; bases outside gene matches: 15. The CDR3 bases are TGCGCCAGCAGTAGATATGCCGGGACAGGGGGGTCAGCCTACGAGCAGTACTTC. It encodes CASSRYAGTGGSAYEQYF.

A remark on this clonotype: Sequence at one end of the junction differs from germline and may be a read error. This chain joins TRBV6-5 and TRBJ2-3; D might be TRBD2 (7 bases). Germline CDR1 is MNHEY and CDR2 is SVGAGI. The CDR3 is 11 residues long. The DNA of the CDR3 is TGTGCTAGCAGGGGAGCGGGGACGCAGTGTTTT. Translating it yields CASRGAGTQCF.

This clonotype showed up many times. The genes are TRBV6-2 or TRBV6-3 and TRBJ2-1, with 7 bases fitting TRBD2. J was trimmed by 5 bases and V by 7 bases; bases with no gene match: 11. Germline V gene sequence: CDR1 MNHEY, CDR2 SVGEGT. The CDR3 spans 15 residues. As DNA, the CDR3 is TGTGCCAGCATGTCCGGCGCGGGAGCTAACAATGAGCAGTTCTTC. Protein product: CASMSGAGANNEQFF.

Concerning this clonotype: Relative to the germline gene, one junction end is altered; a read error may explain this. The chain carries TRBV20-1 and TRBJ2-7; a possible D gene is TRBD2 (5 bases). The germline CDR1 and CDR2 sequences are DFQATT and SNEGSKA (reference sequence). The CDR3 spans 13 residues. Written as DNA, the CDR3 is TGCCGTGCTTCCCCAGCGGCCCCTGGCGAGCAGTACTTC. This sequence encodes CRASPAAPGEQYF.

This clonotype is categorized as medium-sized. The J gene is TRBJ2-7, the V gene TRBV7-2, with a tentative D call TRBD2 (5 bases). This CDR3 is built from 15 residues. V lost 3 bases, J lost 3 bases, and 15 bases lay in between. Looked up from germline, CDR1 is SGHTA and CDR2 is FQGNSA. DNA of the CDR3: TGTGCCAGCAGCTTCGGTGGGAGTGGTGTCTACGAGCAGTACTTC. Translation: CASSFGGSGVYEQYF.

The chain carries TRBV10-1 and TRBJ2-1; D is uncertain. Germline V gene sequence: CDR1 WNHNN, CDR2 SYGVQD (reference sequence). The CDR3 extends over 14 amino acids. The ends were cut back, 2 bases at V and 8 bases at J, with 13 bases in the middle. In nucleotides, the CDR3 is TGCGCCAGCAGTGAGGTGGGGTCTGGGGATGAGCAGTTCTTC. Encoded protein: CASSEVGSGDEQFF.

The genes are TRBV6-5 and TRBJ1-1; possible D gene TRBD1, 5 bases. The V end was cut by 3 bases, the J end by 4 bases, with 9 bases between. The CDR3 consists of 13 residues. Per germline, CDR1 MNHEY and CDR2 SVGAGI. As DNA, the CDR3 is TGTGCCAGCAGTTATGGGGGGGGCACTGAAGCTTTCTTT. It specifies CASSYGGGTEAFF.

The rearrangement joins TRBV5-1 to TRBJ2-2, with TRBD2 matching 14 bases. After removal of 10 bases from V and 1 base from J, the junction contained 6 bases not matched to a gene. From germline, CDR1 is SGHRS and CDR2 YFSETQ. This CDR3 is built from 16 residues. The CDR3 DNA is TGCGCCTCCCCAGGACTAGCGGGAGGGAACACCGGGGAGCTGTTTTTT. Translated: CASPGLAGGNTGELFF.

V is TRBV10-1 and J is TRBJ2-1, with 8 bases identical to TRBD2. Germline loops: CDR1 WNHNN, CDR2 SYGVQD (reference sequence). Trimming removed 4 bases from V and 7 bases from J; junction bases left unmatched: 9. CDR3 size: 15 residues. The DNA for the CDR3 is TGCGCCAGCAGTGTTGGGGCCGGGAGGGGGAATGAGCAGTTCTTC. As protein: CASSVGAGRGNEQFF.

This clonotype showed up just a few times. J is TRBJ2-7 and V is TRBV7-8, with D uncertain. CDR3 length: 12 residues. The V end was cut by 5 bases, the J end by 6 bases, with 11 bases between. Germline V lookup: CDR1 SGHVS, CDR2 FQNEAQ. This CDR3 reads CASSPDSLEQYF. The CDR3 DNA is TGTGCCAGCAGCCCCGACTCGCTCGAGCAGTACTTC.

This clonotype has just a few counts. A much larger clone lies a single base off, so this may be a read error. The rearrangement joins TRBV20-1 to TRBJ2-1; D possibly corresponds to TRBD2 (5 bases). Germline values: CDR1 DFQATT, CDR2 SNEGSKA (reference sequence). The CDR3 is 13 residues long. Trimming cost V 5 bases and J 8 bases, with 16 bases left between them. CDR3 bases: TGCAGTGCTCTACTAGGTGCGGGCCATGAGCAGTTCTTC. This gives the protein CSALLGAGHEQFF.